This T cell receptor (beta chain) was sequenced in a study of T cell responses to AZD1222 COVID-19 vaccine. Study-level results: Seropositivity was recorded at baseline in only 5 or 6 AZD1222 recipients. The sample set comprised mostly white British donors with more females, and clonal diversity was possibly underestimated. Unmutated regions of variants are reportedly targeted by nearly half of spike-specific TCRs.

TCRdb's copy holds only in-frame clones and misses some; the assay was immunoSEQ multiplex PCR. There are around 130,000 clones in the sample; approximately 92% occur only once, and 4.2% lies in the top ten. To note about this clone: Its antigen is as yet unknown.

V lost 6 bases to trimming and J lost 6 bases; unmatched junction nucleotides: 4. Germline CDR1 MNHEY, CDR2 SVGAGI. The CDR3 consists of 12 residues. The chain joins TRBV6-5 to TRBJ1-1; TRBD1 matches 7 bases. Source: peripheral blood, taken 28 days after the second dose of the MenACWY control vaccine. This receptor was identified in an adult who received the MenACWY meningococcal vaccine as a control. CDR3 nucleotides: TGTGCCAGCAGACCCCAGGGGGCTGAAGCTTTCTTT. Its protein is CASRPQGAEAFF.